This T cell receptor beta chain was sequenced for a study of early T cells in non-severe SARS-CoV-2 infection. This clonotype was found many times. Its antigen is not identified. Unique molecular identifiers (one per individual cDNA molecule) were attached. MiXCR, applied by TCRdb to the 5' RACE reads, yields one record per CDR3 protein. The repertoire holds 70,000 to 80,000 distinct CDR3 sequences, with around 12% as singletons. Regarding the study as a whole: There was a bias toward anti-spike CD8 responses in VDJdb matching, which missed private and CD4 specificities.

This CDR3 has 14 residues. Trimming took off 0 bases at V and 3 bases at J, with 8 bases between the two ends. CDR1 and CDR2 (germline): LGHNA, YNFKEQ. V gene TRBV4-2 combines with J gene TRBJ1-1; D is unclear. This sequence was found in an adult who was a healthcare worker with PCR-confirmed SARS-CoV-2 infection or an uninfected control (not recorded which). The starting material was whole blood, obtained at baseline. The CDR3 region has the DNA TGTGCCAGCAGCCAAGACCAGATGGACACTGAAGCTTTCTTT. This codes for CASSQDQMDTEAFF.